The next 31 T cell receptor beta chains were all read from a single sample in a study of sequential checkpoint blockade in melanoma. Treatment specified: randomized to nivolumab then ipilimumab (arm A) or the reverse (arm B). This table comes from immunoSEQ multiplex PCR, and its TCRdb copy is limited to in-frame clones, with some not included. This repertoire shows about 29,000 clones, 77% found once; its top ten account for 10% to 15%. Here the sequenced sample was CD8+ T cells sorted from blood (inferred from file names), taken from a patient given nivolumab and ipilimumab in sequence. The receptors here all came from a human donor with melanoma.

This clone was observed a few times. The rearrangement uses TRBV6-6 and TRBJ2-1; D possibly corresponds to TRBD1 (6 bases). With 4 bases removed from V and 0 bases from J, the gap between germline ends came to 10 bases. Germline CDR1 and CDR2: MNHNY and SVGAGI (reference sequence). This CDR3 has 15 amino acids. The CDR3 nucleotides read TGTGCCAGCAGTTCAGGGGATAGCTCCTACAATGAGCAGTTCTTC. Translation: CASSSGDSSYNEQFF.

CDR3: CASGLPIPLANYGYTF. CDR3 nucleotide sequence: TGTGCTAGTGGTTTACCGATCCCATTAGCTAACTATGGCTACACCTTC. This chain connects TRBV12-5 to TRBJ1-2; D is unclear. Germline assignment: CDR1 LGHNT and CDR2 FRNRAP. Trimming stripped 3 bases from V and 0 bases from J, with 14 bases between. This CDR3 is 16 amino acids long.

The rearrangement uses TRBV14 and TRBJ2-2; TRBD1 aligns across 8 bases. V shed 0 bases and J 5 bases; nucleotides not matched to a gene: 11. The CDR3 has 18 residues. Germline CDR1 SGHDN, CDR2 FVKESK. CDR3 loop: CASSQDAVKTGVTGELFF. The CDR3 DNA follows: TGTGCCAGCAGCCAAGATGCCGTCAAGACAGGGGTAACCGGGGAGCTGTTTTTT.

The chain links TRBV11-3 to TRBJ2-2; possibly TRBD2 for D (6 bases). The CDR3 loop spans 14 amino acids. Trimming left V 3 bases short and J 4 bases short, with 9 bases between. Germline-derived CDR1 and CDR2 are SGHNT and YENEEA. For the CDR3, the DNA is TGTGCCAGCAGCTTTTCGGGGGTCACCGGGGAGCTGTTTTTT. Its translation is CASSFSGVTGELFF.

This chain joins TRBV9 and TRBJ2-2; 9 nucleotides line up with TRBD1. The V gene's germline CDR1 is SGDLS and CDR2 YYNGEE. V was clipped by 4 bases and J by 4 bases; unmatched bases: 11. The CDR3 is 17 residues long. CDR3 sequence: CASSPSPGQGPTGELFF. DNA for the CDR3: TGTGCCAGCAGCCCCAGCCCGGGACAGGGCCCCACCGGGGAGCTGTTTTTT. Supplemented by reference TRBV9 and TRBJ2-2, the full variable domain reads DSGVTQTPKHLITATGQRVTLRCSPRSGDLSVYWYQQSLDQGLQFLIQYYNGEERAKGNILERFSAQQFPDLHSELNLSSLELGDSALYFCASSPSPGQGPTGELFFGEGSRLTVL.

The chain couples TRBV19 to TRBJ1-5, with 8 nucleotides matching TRBD1. Per the germline V gene, CDR1 is LNHDA and CDR2 is SQIVND (reference sequence). The V segment lost 7 bases and the J segment 5 bases; nucleotides outside the gene matches: 13. This CDR3 has 16 amino acids. CDR3 in amino acids: CASTPSGTGLYQPQHF. Written as DNA, the CDR3 is TGTGCCAGTACTCCGTCCGGGACAGGTCTCTATCAGCCCCAGCATTTT. The full variable domain, in which reference TRBV19 and TRBJ1-5 provide the parts outside the CDR3, is DGGITQSPKYLFRKEGQNVTLSCEQNLNHDAMYWYRQDPGQGLRLIYYSQIVNDFQKGDIAEGYSVSREKKESFPLTVTSAQKNPTAFYLCASTPSGTGLYQPQHFGDGTRLSIL.

V gene TRBV11-3 combines with J gene TRBJ2-7, with D possibly TRBD1 on 6 matching bases. Germline values: CDR1 SGHNT, CDR2 YENEEA. CDR3 length: 13 residues. The V end was cut by 4 bases, the J end by 0 bases, with 7 bases between. The CDR3 loop reads CASSSGVSYEQYF. CDR3 nucleotide sequence: TGTGCCAGCAGCTCAGGGGTCTCCTACGAGCAGTACTTC.

This clone was detected once. The V gene is TRBV11-3, the J gene TRBJ2-7, with a weak D call TRBD1 (6 bases). The ends were cut back, 5 bases at V and 7 bases at J, with 12 bases in the middle. Germline values: CDR1 SGHNT, CDR2 YENEEA. The CDR3 is 12 residues long. The CDR3: CASSRDTAEQYF. DNA for the CDR3: TGTGCCAGCAGCCGGGACACCGCGGAGCAGTACTTC.

In regard to this clone: This same CDR3 is encoded by further DNA sequences in the sample. J is TRBJ2-7 and V is TRBV10-3, with 9 bases identical to TRBD1. This CDR3 spans 12 amino acids. Germline CDR1 reads ENHRY; CDR2 reads SYGVKD. V lost 4 bases, J lost 7 bases, and 2 bases stayed unmatched. This chain's CDR3 is CAISGTGEEQYF. CDR3 sequence (DNA): TGTGCCATCAGTGGGACAGGGGAAGAGCAGTACTTC.

Judged by abundance, this clone is medium-sized. The J gene is TRBJ2-5, the V gene TRBV28; TRBD1 agrees at 8 bases. The germline gives CDR1 MDHEN, CDR2 SYDVKM. V dropped 5 bases and J dropped 3; count of bases not matched to a gene: 8. CDR3 size: 15 residues. CDR3 DNA sequence: TGTGCCAGCAGTCCAACTCGGACAGGGAAAGAGACCCAGTACTTC. Translated: CASSPTRTGKETQYF.

This clone appeared once. The chain links TRBV20-1 to TRBJ2-3; a possible D gene is TRBD2 (5 bases). The CDR3 extends over 11 amino acids. CDR1 is DFQATT, CDR2 SNEGSKA, per germline (reference sequence). Trimming pared 2 bases from V and 6 bases from J, leaving 6 bases between. The chain's CDR3 is CSARSGDTQYF. The CDR3 bases are TGCAGTGCTAGATCGGGGGATACGCAGTATTTT.

As for this clone: Other DNA sequences in the sample encode the same CDR3. J is TRBJ1-4 and V is TRBV5-6, with 7 bases fitting TRBD1. From germline, CDR1 is SGHDT and CDR2 YYEEEE. Trimming removed 4 bases from V and 7 bases from J; junction bases left unmatched: 7. This CDR3 spans 14 amino acids. The CDR3 spells CASSHRGGREKLFF. The CDR3 DNA is TGTGCCAGCAGCCACAGGGGCGGACGTGAAAAACTGTTTTTT. The complete variable domain, with remaining parts taken from reference TRBV5-6 and TRBJ1-4, reads DAGVTQSPTHLIKTRGQQVTLRCSPKSGHDTVSWYQQALGQGPQFIFQYYEEEERQRGNFPDRFSGHQFPNYSSELNVNALLLGDSALYLCASSHRGGREKLFFGSGTQLSVL.

The chain links TRBV15 to TRBJ2-7; TRBD1 matches 9 bases. This CDR3 has 16 amino acids. With V trimmed by 4 bases and J by 3 bases, 10 bases remained unmatched. Germline-derived CDR1 and CDR2 are LNHNV and YYDKDF (reference sequence). Written as DNA, the CDR3 is TGTGCCACCAGCAAGGCGCCACAGGGGGCGGACTACGAGCAGTACTTC. This codes for CATSKAPQGADYEQYF.

The rearrangement joins TRBV6-6 to TRBJ1-1; D ambiguous. Deletions cut 3 bases from V and 4 bases from J, with 6 bases between. The germline V gene encodes CDR1 MNHNY and CDR2 SVGAGI (reference sequence). CDR3 length equals 12 residues. The CDR3 sequence: CASSYSPTEAFF. The CDR3, as DNA: TGTGCCAGCAGTTATAGTCCCACTGAAGCTTTCTTT.

This chain uses TRBV27 with TRBJ1-2; D unresolved. The CDR3 has 13 residues. Deletions cut 3 bases from V and 4 bases from J, with 9 bases between. The germline gives CDR1 MNHEY, CDR2 SMNVEV (reference sequence). The CDR3 DNA reads TGTGCCAGCAGTTTGGCGGGAAGCTATGGCTACACCTTC. Translated, it gives CASSLAGSYGYTF.

This chain connects TRBV30 to TRBJ2-7; 8 bases line up with TRBD2. The J segment lost 2 bases and the V segment lost 0 bases, leaving 12 bases of the junction unmatched. Germline CDR1 and CDR2: GTSNPN and SVGIG (reference sequence). This CDR3 contains 17 residues. CDR3 coding DNA: TGTGCCTGGAGTGTAAAAGGCCCCGAGCGGGGGCCCTACGAGCAGTACTTC. It specifies CAWSVKGPERGPYEQYF.

The chain links TRBV28 to TRBJ2-3; perhaps TRBD2 as D (6 bases). Trimming took off 3 bases at V and 2 bases at J, with 33 bases between the two ends. The germline gives CDR1 MDHEN, CDR2 SYDVKM. This CDR3 is built from 22 residues. The CDR3 DNA sequence: TGTGCCAGCAGTTTGCCGCCCGGCATTCAATGGACTGGGGAGGAGAACACAGATACGCAGTATTTT. Protein sequence: CASSLPPGIQWTGEENTDTQYF. The full variable domain, in which reference TRBV28 and TRBJ2-3 provide the parts outside the CDR3, is DVKVTQSSRYLVKRTGEKVFLECVQDMDHENMFWYRQDPGLGLRLIYFSYDVKMKEKGDIPEGYSVSREKKERFSLILESASTNQTSMYLCASSLPPGIQWTGEENTDTQYFGPGTRLTVL.

The chain employs TRBV28 and TRBJ1-1; unclear D gene. The CDR3 runs 12 residues. CDR1 is MDHEN and CDR2 is SYDVKM in the germline V gene. V lost 8 bases, J lost 1 base, and 8 bases lay in between. The DNA of the CDR3 is TGTGCCAGCTTAACATGGAACACTGAAGCTTTCTTT. The encoded protein is CASLTWNTEAFF.

The rearrangement links TRBV5-4 to TRBJ2-1; a possible D gene is TRBD2 (5 bases). V shed 4 bases and J shed 2 bases, with 7 bases lying between them. This CDR3 is built from 13 residues. In germline, CDR1 is SGHNT, CDR2 YYREEE (reference sequence). CDR3 nucleotides: TGTGCCAGCAGCGGGGAGACCTACAATGAGCAGTTCTTC. Encoded protein: CASSGETYNEQFF.

This clone was counted between two and nine times. This chain joins TRBV29-1 and TRBJ2-2, with D unresolved. The length of the CDR3 is 13 residues. The germline CDR1 and CDR2 sequences are SQVTM and ANQGSEA. Trimming shortened V by 6 bases and J by 0 bases, and 8 bases separated the two germline ends. The CDR3 sequence is CSVIVANTGELFF. CDR3 nucleotides: TGCAGCGTGATCGTAGCGAACACCGGGGAGCTGTTTTTT.

This clone turned up a few times. The chain couples TRBV7-9 to TRBJ2-2; no firm D call. The CDR3 spans 12 residues. Per germline, CDR1 SEHNR and CDR2 FQNEAQ (reference sequence). V lost 5 bases and J 8 bases, leaving 9 bases between the germline ends. This CDR3 reads CASSPGWGELFF. Here the CDR3 DNA reads TGTGCCAGCAGCCCCGGGTGGGGGGAGCTGTTTTTT.

Note on this clone: Mismatch with germline at one junction end may stem from a read error. This chain connects TRBV9 to TRBJ2-3, with D possibly being TRBD1 (5 bases). The CDR3 contains 15 residues. Germline assignment: CDR1 SGDLS and CDR2 YYNGEE. CDR3 in DNA: TGTGCCAGCGGCGTAGTTGGCAGGGTCACAGATACGCAGTATTTT. Translated, it gives CASGVVGRVTDTQYF.

This chain uses TRBV2 with TRBJ2-7, with TRBD1 matching over 10 bases. The V segment lost 7 bases and the J segment 3 bases; nucleotides outside the gene matches: 21. The germline V gene has CDR1 SNHLY and CDR2 FYNNEI. The CDR3 covers 19 residues. The CDR3 DNA sequence: TGTGCCAGCATAAACGAGGGGGACAGGGGTTCACTGTCTATCTACGAGCAGTACTTC. Translated, it gives CASINEGDRGSLSIYEQYF.

This chain connects TRBV4-3 to TRBJ2-7; D possibly corresponds to TRBD2 (6 bases). The V end was cut by 3 bases, the J end by 2 bases, with 14 bases between. Looked up from germline, CDR1 is LGHNA and CDR2 is YSLEER. There are 15 residues in the CDR3. Written as DNA, the CDR3 is TGCGCCAGCAGCCAGGGACTTGGGGCTCCCTACGAGCAGTACTTC. This gives the protein CASSQGLGAPYEQYF.

The table lists this clone with a count of one. DNA of the CDR3: TGCGCCAGCAGTGTCGGACAGATCATCTTTGGGGATTCACCCCTCCACTTT. It is translated as CASSVGQIIFGDSPLHF. The chain carries TRBV10-2 and TRBJ1-6; tentative D call: TRBD1 (6 bases). The CDR3 contains 17 residues. V was shortened by 4 bases and J by 8 bases, with 21 bases between the two germline ends. The germline V gene encodes CDR1 WSHSY and CDR2 SAAADI.

This chain links TRBV9 with TRBJ1-2; no reliable D call. Germline values: CDR1 SGDLS, CDR2 YYNGEE. The germline V and J ends were trimmed by 3 bases and 2 bases, with 11 bases remaining between them. CDR3 length equals 14 residues. CDR3 amino acids: CASSGQRVNYGYTF. The CDR3 region has the DNA TGTGCCAGCAGCGGTCAACGGGTAAACTATGGCTACACCTTC. Based on the CDR3 plus reference TRBV9 and TRBJ1-2, the full variable domain is DSGVTQTPKHLITATGQRVTLRCSPRSGDLSVYWYQQSLDQGLQFLIQYYNGEERAKGNILERFSAQQFPDLHSELNLSSLELGDSALYFCASSGQRVNYGYTFGSGTRLTVV.

The J gene is TRBJ2-7, the V gene TRBV7-6; TRBD1 might be the D (7 bases). Germline loops: CDR1 SGHVS, CDR2 FNYEAQ. There are 14 residues in the CDR3. The V end lost 5 bases, the J end lost 4 bases, and 15 bases lay between the germline ends. The CDR3 DNA reads TGTGCCAGCAGCCCCGTGGAGGGGGCGTACGAGCAGTACTTC. Its translation: CASSPVEGAYEQYF.

The J gene is TRBJ2-5, the V gene TRBV7-2; 12 nucleotides align to TRBD1. CDR1 and CDR2 (germline): SGHTA, FQGNSA. The J segment lost 5 bases and the V segment lost 3 bases, leaving 10 bases of the junction unmatched. The CDR3 has 17 amino acids. The CDR3 region has the DNA TGTGCCAGCAGCTTGGGGGGGCGGGACAGGGGGCTGGAGACCCAGTACTTC. This encodes CASSLGGRDRGLETQYF.

V gene TRBV25-1 combines with J gene TRBJ2-5; perhaps TRBD2 as D (5 bases). The CDR3 is made up of 12 amino acids. The V gene's germline CDR1 is MGHDK and CDR2 SYGVNS. Trimming left V 6 bases short and J 1 base short, with 6 bases between. CDR3 loop: CASRDFQETQYF. CDR3 nucleotide sequence: TGTGCCAGCAGGGACTTCCAAGAGACCCAGTACTTC.

The chain uses TRBV2 and TRBJ2-3; 9 bases are shared with TRBD2. The CDR3 is 18 residues long. J lost 2 bases, V lost 4 bases, and 13 bases had no gene match. Germline lookup yields CDR1 SNHLY and CDR2 FYNNEI. CDR3 amino acids: CASSGLGGGALVTDTQYF. The DNA of the CDR3 is TGTGCCAGCAGTGGCCTCGGCGGGGGGGCCCTGGTCACAGATACGCAGTATTTT.

By sample fraction, this clone is medium-sized. The rearrangement uses TRBV2 and TRBJ2-7, with 12 bases fitting TRBD2. CDR3 size: 15 residues. Germline CDR1 is SNHLY and CDR2 is FYNNEI. V gave up 7 bases and J gave up 4 bases; unmatched junction bases: 8. The CDR3 bases are TGTGCCAGCACACAACTAGCGGGGGGTGTATACGAGCAGTACTTC. Translating it yields CASTQLAGGVYEQYF. Complete variable domain (other parts from reference TRBV2 and TRBJ2-7): EPEVTQTPSHQVTQMGQEVILRCVPISNHLYFYWYRQILGQKVEFLVSFYNNEISEKSEIFDDQFSVERPDGSNFTLKIRSTKLEDSAMYFCASTQLAGGVYEQYFGPGTRLTVT.